This T cell receptor (beta chain) was sequenced during a study of Ad26.COV2.S vaccination and SARS-CoV-2 variants. The treatment denotes: roughly 19 received Ad26.COV2.S at low or high dose, single or two shots; roughly five received placebo; per-sample allocation not given. Samples came from day 63 after the first vaccine or placebo injection. There are 16 residues in the CDR3. The trim removed 0 bases at V and 1 base at J, leaving 3 bases unmatched. CDR1 and CDR2 from the germline V gene are KGHSH and LQKENI. Profiled with immunoSEQ multiplex PCR; TCRdb holds only in-frame clones, not every one. The sample yields 350,000 to 400,000 clones, approximately 86% seen once. Study findings and constraints: Non-spike TCR breadth was similar in vaccine and placebo recipients.

Remarks on this clone: Its target is unknown.

Sequenced here: peripheral blood, sampled in a trial of Ad26.COV2.S vaccine versus placebo. This chain uses TRBV18 with TRBJ2-3; 8 bases line up with TRBD2. This TCR was sampled from a person aged 18-65 years who received the Ad26.COV2.S COVID-19 vaccine or a placebo. CDR3 sequence (DNA): TGTGCCAGCTCACCACCTAGCGGGGAGCGCACAGATACGCAGTATTTT. Protein: CASSPPSGERTDTQYF.